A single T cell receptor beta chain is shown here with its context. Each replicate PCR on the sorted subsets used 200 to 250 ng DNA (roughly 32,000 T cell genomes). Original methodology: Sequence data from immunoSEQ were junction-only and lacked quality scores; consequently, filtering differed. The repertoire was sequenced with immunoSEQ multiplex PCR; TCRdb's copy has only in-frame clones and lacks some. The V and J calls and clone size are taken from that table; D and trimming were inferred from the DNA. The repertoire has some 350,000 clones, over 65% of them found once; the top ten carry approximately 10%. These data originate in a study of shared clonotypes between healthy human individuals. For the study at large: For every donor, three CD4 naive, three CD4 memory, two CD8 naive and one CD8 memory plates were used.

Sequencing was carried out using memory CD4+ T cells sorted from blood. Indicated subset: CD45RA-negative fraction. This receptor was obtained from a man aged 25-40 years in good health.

The CDR3 DNA is TGCGCCAGCAGCTTGCAGCCGGGATCGAACACCGGGGAGCTGTTTTTT. Encoded protein: CASSLQPGSNTGELFF. The chain joins TRBV5-1 to TRBJ2-2; possibly TRBD2 for D (5 bases). The CDR3 extends over 16 amino acids. V lost 1 base and J 0 bases, leaving 10 bases between the germline ends. In germline, CDR1 is SGHRS, CDR2 YFSETQ. Complete variable domain (other parts from reference TRBV5-1 and TRBJ2-2): KAGVTQTPRYLIKTRGQQVTLSCSPISGHRSVSWYQQTPGQGLQFLFEYFSETQRNKGNFPGRFSGRQFSNSRSEMNVSTLELGDSALYLCASSLQPGSNTGELFFGEGSRLTVL.